One sample yielded the 15 T cell receptor beta chains listed below, sequenced in a study of CD8+ T cells in alopecia areata. Sequencing relied on a cDNA template that was reverse transcribed from extracted RNA. The repertoire was sequenced with immunoSEQ multiplex PCR; TCRdb's copy has only in-frame clones and lacks some. The table shows 80,000 to 100,000 clones, with roughly two fifths occurring only once. Sequencing was performed on CD4+ T cells sorted from blood. The receptor set was obtained from a human donor with alopecia areata.

The rearrangement joins TRBV2 to TRBJ2-5; TRBD1 is a possible D gene (6 bases). The CDR3 loop spans 13 amino acids. The V and J ends lost 4 bases and 5 bases respectively, with 11 bases between them. Germline V lookup: CDR1 SNHLY, CDR2 FYNNEI. CDR3 amino acids: CASSAGERETQYF. The CDR3 bases are TGTGCCAGCAGTGCAGGGGAACGGGAGACCCAGTACTTC.

In this sample, this clone turned up a few times. The CDR3 loop is CSVEGHSSSYNEQFF. DNA of the CDR3: TGCAGCGTTGAGGGTCACAGCAGCTCCTACAATGAGCAGTTCTTC. The rearrangement links TRBV29-1 to TRBJ2-1; D gene uncertain. The CDR3 runs to 15 residues. Germline lookup yields CDR1 SQVTM and CDR2 ANQGSEA. The V gene lost 3 bases and the J gene lost 0 bases, with 12 bases spanning the gap.

This clone was counted only a few times. The chain recombines TRBV5-1 with TRBJ2-5, with 9 bases identical to TRBD1. The ends lost 5 bases at V and 5 bases at J; junction bases unmatched: 7. Per germline, CDR1 SGHRS and CDR2 YFSETQ. The CDR3 is made up of 14 amino acids. The DNA of the CDR3 is TGCGCCAGCAGGGACAGGGGTACTAGGGAGACCCAGTACTTC. Amino acids: CASRDRGTRETQYF.

This clone appeared once. The chain uses TRBV29-1 and TRBJ1-1; no clear D. Germline V gene lookup returns CDR1 SQVTM and CDR2 ANQGSEA. The CDR3 runs to 12 residues. Trimming pared 5 bases from V and 2 bases from J, leaving 9 bases between. The CDR3 coding sequence is TGCAGCGTTCGCCACCCTAACACTGAAGCTTTCTTT. Amino acids: CSVRHPNTEAFF.

The chain uses TRBV4-1 and TRBJ1-2; D possibly corresponds to TRBD1 (5 bases). V gave up 5 bases and J gave up 4 bases, with 14 bases separating them. CDR1 is MGHRA, CDR2 YSYEKL, per germline. The CDR3 sequence is 14 residues long. CDR3: CASSYPGRTYGYTF. As DNA, the CDR3 is TGCGCCAGCAGCTACCCGGGACGGACCTATGGCTACACCTTC.

The V and J genes are TRBV4-1 and TRBJ2-5; maybe TRBD1 (6 bases). Germline V gives CDR1 MGHRA, CDR2 YSYEKL. The CDR3 consists of 15 residues. V gave up 0 bases and J gave up 4 bases, with 12 bases separating them. As DNA, the CDR3 is TGCGCCAGCAGCCAAGATCCCAGGGGCCGAGAGACCCAGTACTTC. Translating it yields CASSQDPRGRETQYF.

The chain is built from TRBV29-1 and TRBJ2-1, with TRBD1 as a possible D gene (5 bases). The germline V and J ends were trimmed by 1 base and 8 bases, with 18 bases remaining between them. This CDR3 is 15 amino acids long. Germline CDR1 is SQVTM and CDR2 is ANQGSEA. This CDR3 reads CSVEAGRALVDEQFF. CDR3 DNA sequence: TGCAGCGTTGAAGCGGGCAGGGCCCTAGTCGATGAGCAGTTCTTC.

The V call is TRBV30, the J call TRBJ2-7; D not certain. The CDR3 sequence is 12 residues long. Germline-derived CDR1 and CDR2 are GTSNPN and SVGIG (reference sequence). The V gene lost 5 bases and the J gene lost 2 bases, with 10 bases spanning the gap. The chain's CDR3 is CAWHQITYEQYF. CDR3 bases: TGTGCCTGGCACCAGATAACCTACGAGCAGTACTTC.

V is TRBV29-1 and J is TRBJ1-1, with TRBD1 identical over 8 bases. V lost 6 bases to trimming and J lost 1 base; unmatched junction nucleotides: 7. CDR3 length equals 14 residues. The germline CDR1 and CDR2 sequences are SQVTM and ANQGSEA. CDR3 nucleotides: TGCAGCGTATTGGACAGGGCTTCGAACACTGAAGCTTTCTTT. This codes for CSVLDRASNTEAFF.

The chain recombines TRBV29-1 with TRBJ1-2; maybe TRBD1 (6 bases). The germline CDR1 and CDR2 sequences are SQVTM and ANQGSEA. The length of the CDR3 is 14 residues. Between the trimmed V and J ends, which lost 6 bases and 0 bases, there was a span of 14 bases. The CDR3 loop is CSVVRDTSNYGYTF. CDR3 DNA: TGCAGCGTAGTCCGGGACACTTCTAACTATGGCTACACCTTC.

V is TRBV29-1 and J is TRBJ2-5, with D unresolved. V was cut by 4 bases and J by 2 bases, with 8 bases left in between. This CDR3 spans 12 amino acids. Germline V gene lookup returns CDR1 SQVTM and CDR2 ANQGSEA. The CDR3 loop is CSVVLRQETQYF. The CDR3 bases are TGCAGCGTTGTCCTACGACAAGAGACCCAGTACTTC.

V gene TRBV5-1 combines with J gene TRBJ2-1; no definite D call. Germline assignment: CDR1 SGHRS and CDR2 YFSETQ. This CDR3 contains 13 residues. Trimming removed 3 bases from V and 2 bases from J, with 6 bases in between. CDR3 bases: TGCGCCAGCAGCTCTCGGGCCTACAATGAGCAGTTCTTC. Protein: CASSSRAYNEQFF.

The chain couples TRBV30 to TRBJ2-2; D ambiguous. CDR1 and CDR2 (germline): GTSNPN, SVGIG (reference sequence). The CDR3 has 13 residues. V lost 0 bases and J lost 4, with 6 bases in between. As DNA, the CDR3 is TGTGCCTGGAGTGTGATGGTCACCGGGGAGCTGTTTTTT. Translated: CAWSVMVTGELFF.

The chain employs TRBV29-1 and TRBJ1-2; 8 positions agree with TRBD1. J gave up 3 bases and V 7 bases, and 7 bases lay outside the gene matches. Germline CDR1 SQVTM, CDR2 ANQGSEA. The CDR3 has 13 amino acids. The CDR3 loop is CSASRQGYYGYTF. The DNA for the CDR3 is TGCAGCGCGTCTCGACAGGGGTACTATGGCTACACCTTC.

CDR3 residues: CSVAGGARNYGYTF. CDR3 in DNA: TGCAGCGTTGCAGGGGGCGCAAGAAACTATGGCTACACCTTC. V and J are TRBV29-1 and TRBJ1-2; TRBD1 aligns across 8 bases. Looked up from germline, CDR1 is SQVTM and CDR2 is ANQGSEA. The junction had 6 bases not matched to a gene; V was cut back by 4 bases and J by 2 bases. This CDR3 is 14 amino acids long.